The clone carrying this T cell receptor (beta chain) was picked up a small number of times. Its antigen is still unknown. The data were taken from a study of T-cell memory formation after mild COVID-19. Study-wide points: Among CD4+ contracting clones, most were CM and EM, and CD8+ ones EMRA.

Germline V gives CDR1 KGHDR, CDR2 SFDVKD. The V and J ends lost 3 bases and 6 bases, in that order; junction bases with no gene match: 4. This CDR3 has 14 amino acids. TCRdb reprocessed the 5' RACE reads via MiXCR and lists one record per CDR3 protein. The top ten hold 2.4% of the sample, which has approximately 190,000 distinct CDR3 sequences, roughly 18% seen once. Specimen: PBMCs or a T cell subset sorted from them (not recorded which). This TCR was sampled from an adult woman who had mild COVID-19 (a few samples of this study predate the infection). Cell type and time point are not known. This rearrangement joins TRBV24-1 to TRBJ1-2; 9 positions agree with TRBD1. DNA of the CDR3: TGTGCCACCAGTGATACCGGGACAGGGAATGGCTACACCTTC. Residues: CATSDTGTGNGYTF.